One sample yielded the 27 T cell receptor beta chains listed below, sequenced in a study of T cell repertoires in cytomegalovirus infection. TCRdb passed the reads through MiXCR, listing each CDR3 protein once. This table holds approximately 250,000 distinct CDR3 sequences, 22% found once. The source material was CD8+ T cells from PBMCs. These receptors originate from a human donor in good health (CMV status not recorded). Some clones in this sample may be carry-over from other donors' samples.

V is TRBV7-9 and J is TRBJ1-3, with TRBD1 identical over 9 bases. CDR1 and CDR2 from the germline V gene are SEHNR and FQNEAQ (reference sequence). The CDR3 has 16 residues. The V gene end was trimmed by 4 bases and the J gene end by 1 base; junction bases not matched to a gene: 5. The CDR3, as DNA: TGTGCCAGCAGCTCCTCTGGACAGGGGTCTGGAAACACCATATATTTT. Its protein product is CASSSSGQGSGNTIYF.

This clonotype was detected only a few times. The chain recombines TRBV6-1 with TRBJ2-7; TRBD1 agrees at 8 bases. Germline V gene data show CDR1 as MNHNS and CDR2 as SASEGT. Germline trimming cut 5 bases from V and 1 base from J; bases unmatched to any gene: 10. The CDR3 extends over 16 amino acids. CDR3 protein: CASSSRAWDRSYEQYF. CDR3 DNA: TGTGCCAGCAGTTCCCGAGCGTGGGACAGGTCCTACGAGCAGTACTTC.

The chain joins TRBV6-5 to TRBJ1-1; TRBD1 aligns across 8 bases. Germline lookup yields CDR1 MNHEY and CDR2 SVGAGI. V was pared by 7 bases and J by 1 base, with 5 bases of the junction left unmatched. The CDR3 length is 14 residues. CDR3 in amino acids: CASIPDRGNTEAFF. The CDR3 DNA reads TGTGCCAGCATTCCTGACAGGGGGAACACTGAAGCTTTCTTT.

This clonotype was recorded at least ten times. This rearrangement joins TRBV15 to TRBJ1-4; no definite D call. Trimming left V 8 bases short and J 0 bases short, with 13 bases between. Looked up from germline, CDR1 is LNHNV and CDR2 is YYDKDF (reference sequence). The CDR3 runs to 15 residues. The CDR3 spells CATQPDGATNEKLFF. In DNA form, the CDR3 reads TGTGCCACCCAGCCGGACGGTGCAACTAATGAAAAACTGTTTTTT.

Ten or more counts support this clonotype. The genes are TRBV7-8 and TRBJ2-7; a possible D gene is TRBD1 (5 bases). The V and J ends lost 4 bases and 7 bases respectively, with 17 bases between them. CDR1 is SGHVS, CDR2 FQNEAQ, per germline. The CDR3 spans 14 residues. In nucleotides, the CDR3 is TGTGCCAGCAGCTCAGAATGGGGCCTCGGTGAGCAGTACTTC. It encodes CASSSEWGLGEQYF.

This clonotype was seen more than once but under ten times. J is TRBJ2-3 and V is TRBV20-1, with D hard to call. Trimming removed 0 bases at V and 2 bases at J, with 9 bases between. Germline loops: CDR1 DFQATT, CDR2 SNEGSKA (reference sequence). The length of the CDR3 is 14 residues. CDR3 sequence (DNA): TGCAGTGCTAGAGATCACGTGTCCACAGATACGCAGTATTTT. Protein product: CSARDHVSTDTQYF.

This clonotype was counted a few times. The chain combines TRBV24-1 with TRBJ1-1; no firm D call. The CDR3 length is 13 residues. Per the germline V gene, CDR1 is KGHDR and CDR2 is SFDVKD. The V end was cut by 2 bases, the J end by 3 bases, with 6 bases between. In nucleotides, the CDR3 is TGTGCCACCAGTGATTCCCGGGACACTGAAGCTTTCTTT. It encodes CATSDSRDTEAFF.

This clonotype was recorded at least ten times. The genes are TRBV7-2 and TRBJ1-3; D gene ambiguous. The CDR3 contains 12 residues. Per germline, CDR1 SGHTA and CDR2 FQGNSA. V was trimmed by 2 bases and J by 7 bases, leaving 6 bases between them. The CDR3 is CASSLYSNTIYF. DNA of the CDR3: TGTGCCAGCAGCTTATATTCGAACACCATATATTTT. The full variable domain, with the rest looked up from reference TRBV7-2 and TRBJ1-3, is GAGVSQSPSNKVTEKGKDVELRCDPISGHTALYWYRQSLGQGLEFLIYFQGNSAPDKSGLPSDRFSAERTGGSVSTLTIQRTQQEDSAVYLCASSLYSNTIYFGEGSWLTVV.

This clonotype came up a few times. The chain couples TRBV7-9 to TRBJ2-5; either TRBD1 or TRBD2 may supply D (6 bases each). Germline V lookup: CDR1 SEHNR, CDR2 FQNEAQ (reference sequence). V was pared by 5 bases and J by 4 bases, with 14 bases between. The CDR3 has 14 amino acids. The CDR3 coding sequence is TGTGCCAGCAGCCAGAGTGGGGGGCGAGAGACCCAGTACTTC. This gives the protein CASSQSGGRETQYF.

The chain combines TRBV6-5 with TRBJ1-2; no clear D gene. V dropped 7 bases and J dropped 8 bases, with 17 bases sitting between them. Germline CDR1 is MNHEY and CDR2 is SVGAGI. This CDR3 region has 13 residues. The CDR3 nucleotides read TGTGCCAGCACTCCCGGGGTCTCGCGGGGCTACACCTTC. Its translation: CASTPGVSRGYTF.

This clonotype was counted ten times or more. The chain has TRBV7-8 and TRBJ2-7; 9 bases map to TRBD2. The CDR3 totals 16 residues. After removal of 5 bases from V and 1 base from J, the junction contained 9 bases not matched to a gene. CDR1 is SGHVS and CDR2 is FQNEAQ in the germline V gene. CDR3 in DNA: TGTGCCAGCAGCCCTACATTAGCGGGGGTTTCCTACGAGCAGTACTTC. It yields the protein CASSPTLAGVSYEQYF.

This clonotype was observed a few times. This chain uses TRBV28 with TRBJ2-3, with 9 bases lining up with TRBD1. V dropped 4 bases and J dropped 2; count of bases not matched to a gene: 1. In germline, CDR1 is MDHEN, CDR2 SYDVKM. This CDR3 spans 14 amino acids. The CDR3 spells CASSWTGATDTQYF. CDR3 DNA sequence: TGTGCCAGCAGTTGGACAGGGGCCACAGATACGCAGTATTTT.

This clonotype showed up just a few times. V is TRBV20-1 and J is TRBJ2-3; 12 bases agree with TRBD2. The J segment lost 3 bases and the V segment lost 8 bases, leaving 15 bases of the junction unmatched. Germline-derived CDR1 and CDR2 are DFQATT and SNEGSKA (reference sequence). The CDR3 has 17 residues. Written as DNA, the CDR3 is TGCAGTCGCCCGGGGGCTAGCGGGGGGGCCGTAACAGATACGCAGTATTTT. Translated, it gives CSRPGASGGAVTDTQYF.

The V gene is TRBV28, the J gene TRBJ1-5; D is ambiguous. V was trimmed by 3 bases and J by 4 bases, leaving 19 bases between them. CDR3 length: 17 amino acids. CDR1 is MDHEN, CDR2 SYDVKM, per germline. The chain's CDR3 is CASSFETASIYNQPQHF. CDR3 in DNA: TGTGCCAGCAGTTTTGAAACGGCATCGATATATAATCAGCCCCAGCATTTT.

The chain joins TRBV13 to TRBJ1-1; 7 bases agree with TRBD1. With 6 bases clipped from V and 0 bases from J, the junction kept 7 bases outside the gene matches. This CDR3 is built from 15 residues. Germline lookup yields CDR1 PRHDT and CDR2 FYEKMQ (reference sequence). The CDR3 sequence: CASRDDRALNTEAFF. CDR3 bases: TGTGCCAGCAGGGATGACAGGGCCCTGAACACTGAAGCTTTCTTT.

V is TRBV25-1 and J is TRBJ2-7; D unresolved. CDR1 and CDR2 from the germline V gene are MGHDK and SYGVNS. The CDR3 consists of 14 residues. The germline V and J ends were trimmed by 1 base and 12 bases, with 19 bases remaining between them. Written as DNA, the CDR3 is TGTGCCAGCAGTGAATGGGATTCATCAGGCCCCTGGTACTTC. Translated, it gives CASSEWDSSGPWYF.

This clonotype was picked up a small number of times. The V gene is TRBV28, the J gene TRBJ2-7, with TRBD1 identical over 11 bases. The J segment lost 4 bases and the V segment lost 4 bases, leaving 3 bases of the junction unmatched. Germline V gene sequence: CDR1 MDHEN, CDR2 SYDVKM. The CDR3 has 14 residues. As DNA, the CDR3 is TGTGCCAGCAGTTGGGGACAGGGGGAATACGAGCAGTACTTC. Residues: CASSWGQGEYEQYF. The full variable domain, completed using reference TRBV28 and TRBJ2-7, is DVKVTQSSRYLVKRTGEKVFLECVQDMDHENMFWYRQDPGLGLRLIYFSYDVKMKEKGDIPEGYSVSREKKERFSLILESASTNQTSMYLCASSWGQGEYEQYFGPGTRLTVT.

CDR3 nucleotide sequence: TGTGCCGTTCAGGGGTTTGGGGCCTACAATGAGCAGTTCTTC. It yields the protein CAVQGFGAYNEQFF. The chain is built from TRBV10-3 and TRBJ2-1, with a weak D call TRBD1 (6 bases). This CDR3 has 14 amino acids. The germline V and J ends were trimmed by 11 bases and 2 bases, with 16 bases remaining between them. Per germline, CDR1 ENHRY and CDR2 SYGVKD.

This clonotype was recorded once. CDR3 residues: CASSYSRGQSYEQYF. The CDR3 region has the DNA TGTGCCAGCAGTTACTCGAGAGGACAGTCCTACGAGCAGTACTTC. This chain joins TRBV6-5 and TRBJ2-7; TRBD1 is a possible D gene (6 bases). CDR3 length equals 15 residues. V lost 0 bases and J 1 base, leaving 10 bases between the germline ends. Germline V lookup: CDR1 MNHEY, CDR2 SVGAGI.

The rearrangement links TRBV13 to TRBJ2-1; D possibly corresponds to TRBD1 (6 bases). The CDR3 spans 14 residues. Trimming stripped 3 bases from V and 6 bases from J, with 12 bases between. From germline, CDR1 is PRHDT and CDR2 FYEKMQ (reference sequence). CDR3 sequence reads: CASSFIQGGNEQFF. The CDR3 bases are TGTGCCAGCAGCTTTATACAGGGTGGCAATGAGCAGTTCTTC.

V gene TRBV7-9 combines with J gene TRBJ2-3; a possible D gene is TRBD2 (5 bases). The CDR3 runs to 14 residues. Germline values: CDR1 SEHNR, CDR2 FQNEAQ (reference sequence). The V end was cut by 5 bases, the J end by 4 bases, with 13 bases between. Written as DNA, the CDR3 is TGTGCCAGCAGCCTCGGGAACGGCCCAGATACGCAGTATTTT. This translates into CASSLGNGPDTQYF.

The V call is TRBV19, the J call TRBJ1-1, with D unclear. The CDR3 totals 12 residues. Trimming pared 6 bases from V and 4 bases from J, leaving 9 bases between. The germline V gene has CDR1 LNHDA and CDR2 SQIVND (reference sequence). CDR3 residues: CASSGEGTEAFF. In DNA, the CDR3 is TGTGCCAGTAGCGGAGAAGGCACTGAAGCTTTCTTT.

This sequence joins TRBV20-1 and TRBJ2-7; 9 positions agree with TRBD2. The CDR3 contains 15 residues. V shed 3 bases and J 3 bases; nucleotides not matched to a gene: 9. In germline, CDR1 is DFQATT, CDR2 SNEGSKA (reference sequence). CDR3 sequence reads: CSARKRASGDYEQYF. The DNA for the CDR3 is TGCAGTGCTAGGAAGAGGGCTAGCGGGGACTACGAGCAGTACTTC.

This rearrangement joins TRBV6-5 to TRBJ2-7, with D uncertain. Trimming stripped 0 bases from V and 5 bases from J, with 14 bases between. This CDR3 contains 15 residues. CDR1 MNHEY and CDR2 SVGAGI come from the germline V gene. CDR3 sequence (DNA): TGTGCCAGCAGTTACTCTGCGCCTAGGTTAGACGAGCAGTACTTC. Translated: CASSYSAPRLDEQYF.

This clonotype was counted a few times. The V and J genes are TRBV12-3 or TRBV12-4 and TRBJ2-7; D unresolved. This CDR3 spans 14 amino acids. V gave up 7 bases and J gave up 5 bases, with 18 bases separating them. The CDR3 here is CASNAAGSENEQYF. CDR3 DNA: TGTGCCAGCAACGCCGCCGGTTCTGAGAACGAGCAGTACTTC.

The CDR3 DNA reads as TGTGCCAGCAGTTTCAGACAGCCCAATCAGCCCCAGCATTTT. Its protein product is CASSFRQPNQPQHF. J is TRBJ1-5 and V is TRBV27, with a possible D match to TRBD1 (5 bases). V lost 3 bases to trimming and J lost 3 bases, with 9 bases between them. The CDR3 is 14 amino acids. Germline V gene data show CDR1 as MNHEY and CDR2 as SMNVEV (reference sequence).

This clonotype has at least ten counts. V is TRBV7-2 and J is TRBJ2-3; no firm D call. The CDR3 spans 17 residues. V was shortened by 5 bases and J by 2 bases, with 20 bases between the two germline ends. Germline assignment: CDR1 SGHTA and CDR2 FQGNSA. The CDR3, as DNA: TGTGCCAGCAGCCCATCCTCAGCTACCGGCCTCACAGATACGCAGTATTTT. Residues: CASSPSSATGLTDTQYF.